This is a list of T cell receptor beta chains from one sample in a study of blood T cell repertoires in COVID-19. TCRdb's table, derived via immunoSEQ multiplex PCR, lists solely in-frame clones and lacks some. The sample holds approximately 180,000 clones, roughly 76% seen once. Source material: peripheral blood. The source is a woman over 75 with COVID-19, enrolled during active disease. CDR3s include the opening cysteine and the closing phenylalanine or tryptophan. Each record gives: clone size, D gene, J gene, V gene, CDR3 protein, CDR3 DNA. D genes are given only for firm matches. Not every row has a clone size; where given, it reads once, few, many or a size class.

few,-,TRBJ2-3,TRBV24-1,CATSEEARPDTQYF,TGTGCCACCAGTGAAGAGGCTAGACCAGATACGCAGTATTTT
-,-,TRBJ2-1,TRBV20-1,CSASSGWSEQFF,TGCAGTGCTAGTTCGGGGTGGAGTGAGCAGTTCTTC
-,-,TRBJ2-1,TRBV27,CASSLGGRSYNEQFF,TGTGCCAGCAGTTTGGGTGGGAGGTCCTACAATGAGCAGTTCTTC
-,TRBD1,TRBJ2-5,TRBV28,CASGLQGTLPAQYF,TGTGCCAGCGGCCTACAGGGGACCCTCCCGGCCCAGTACTTC
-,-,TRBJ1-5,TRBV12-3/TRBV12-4,CASSFDRYQPQHF,TGTGCCAGCAGTTTTGACAGATATCAGCCCCAGCATTTT
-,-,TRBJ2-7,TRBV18,CASSPRNGYEQYF,TGTGCCAGCTCACCACGCAACGGGTACGAGCAGTACTTC
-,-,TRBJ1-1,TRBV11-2,CASSPHGNTEAFF,TGTGCCAGCAGTCCCCACGGGAACACTGAAGCTTTCTTT
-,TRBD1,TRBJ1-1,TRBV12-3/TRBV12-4,CASSGTGGTEAFF,TGTGCCAGCAGCGGGACAGGGGGGACTGAAGCTTTCTTT
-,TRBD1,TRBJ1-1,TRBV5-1,CASSLGGGEGEAFF,TGCGCCAGCAGCTTGGGAGGGGGCGAGGGTGAAGCTTTCTTT
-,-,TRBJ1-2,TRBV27,CASSSHGYGYTF,TGTGCCAGCAGTTCCCACGGTTATGGCTACACCTTC
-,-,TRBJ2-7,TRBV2,CASTSDQGSEQYF,TGTGCCAGCACGTCAGACCAGGGGTCCGAGCAGTACTTC
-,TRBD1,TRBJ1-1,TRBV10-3,CAIRARDREAEAFF,TGTGCCATCAGGGCCCGGGACAGGGAGGCTGAAGCTTTCTTT
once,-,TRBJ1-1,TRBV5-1,CASSEDSRMNTEAFF,TGCGCCAGCAGCGAGGACAGCCGGATGAACACTGAAGCTTTCTTT
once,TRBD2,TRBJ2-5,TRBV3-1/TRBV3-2,CASSQALAGPNQETQYF,TGTGCCAGCAGCCAAGCATTAGCGGGGCCTAACCAAGAGACCCAGTACTTC
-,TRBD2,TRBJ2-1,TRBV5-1,CASSSDGTRFYNEQFF,TGCGCCAGCAGCTCGGATGGGACTAGGTTCTACAATGAGCAGTTCTTC
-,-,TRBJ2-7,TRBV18,CASSPSNEQYF,TGTGCCAGCTCACCATCCAACGAGCAGTACTTC
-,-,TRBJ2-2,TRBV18,CASSPSNGELFF,TGTGCCAGCTCACCATCCAACGGGGAGCTGTTTTTT
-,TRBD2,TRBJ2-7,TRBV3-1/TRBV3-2,CASSQDVAGGHVEQYF,TGTGCCAGCAGCCAAGATGTAGCGGGAGGGCATGTCGAGCAGTACTTC
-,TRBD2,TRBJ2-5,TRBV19,CASSKGLAGDQTQYF,TGTGCCAGTAGTAAGGGACTAGCGGGGGATCAGACCCAGTACTTC
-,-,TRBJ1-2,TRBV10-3,CAISESIRGRGNDGYTF,TGTGCCATCAGTGAGTCAATTCGGGGCAGGGGAAACGATGGCTACACCTTC
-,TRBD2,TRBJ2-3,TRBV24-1,CATQGTSRGTDTQYF,TGTGCCACCCAAGGGACTAGCAGGGGCACAGATACGCAGTATTTT
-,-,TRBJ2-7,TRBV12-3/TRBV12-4,CASSPDSTYEQYF,TGTGCCAGCAGTCCGGACTCGACCTACGAGCAGTACTTC
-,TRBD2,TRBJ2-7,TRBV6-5,CASRPLGLVAYEQYF,TGTGCCAGCAGGCCTTTGGGACTAGTGGCCTACGAGCAGTACTTC
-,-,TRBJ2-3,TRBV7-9,CASSLGRGESTDTQYF,TGTGCCAGCAGCTTAGGTCGCGGCGAAAGCACAGATACGCAGTATTTT